This T cell receptor beta chain derives from a study of Graves' ophthalmopathy and Graves' hyperthyroidism. Symptoms, serum thyroxine and TRAb, thyroid ultrasound, and orbital computed tomography formed the diagnostic basis. This clonotype was recorded a few times. Amplified material comprised TCR beta CDR3 regions derived from RNA transcripts. Second-round multiplex PCR came after a first-round RT-PCR that employed HTBI primers. MiXCR, applied by TCRdb to the multiplex PCR reads, yields one record per CDR3 protein. The sample records around 1.1 million distinct CDR3 sequences, roughly two fifths being singletons. CDR3 length equals 12 residues. Germline CDR1 and CDR2: MGHDK and SYGVNS. Trimming cost V 4 bases and J 4 bases, with 7 bases left between them.

The rearrangement joins TRBV25-1 to TRBJ1-2; no clear D gene. Sequencing was done on a sample of peripheral blood or thyroid tissue (not recorded which). This sequence was found in an adult man with Graves' hyperthyroidism. The CDR3 loop reads CASSGSAYGYTF. The CDR3 nucleotides read TGTGCCAGCAGTGGTTCAGCCTATGGCTACACCTTC.